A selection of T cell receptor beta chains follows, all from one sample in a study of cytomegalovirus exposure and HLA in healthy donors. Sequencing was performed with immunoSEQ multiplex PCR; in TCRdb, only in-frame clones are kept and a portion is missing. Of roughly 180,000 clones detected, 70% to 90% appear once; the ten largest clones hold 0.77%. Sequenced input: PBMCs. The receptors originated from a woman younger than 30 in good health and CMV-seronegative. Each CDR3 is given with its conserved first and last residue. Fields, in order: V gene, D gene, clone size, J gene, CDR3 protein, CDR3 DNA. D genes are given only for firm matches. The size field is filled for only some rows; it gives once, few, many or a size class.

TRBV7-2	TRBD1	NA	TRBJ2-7	CASSLAAGGDYYEQYF	TGTGCCAGCAGCTTAGCTGCAGGGGGCGATTACTACGAGCAGTACTTC
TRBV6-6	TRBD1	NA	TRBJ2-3	CASCRTGDLDTQYF	TGTGCCAGTTGCCGGACAGGGGATTTAGATACGCAGTATTTT
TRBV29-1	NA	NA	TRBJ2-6	CSVGSTGANVLTF	TGCAGCGTTGGGAGTACTGGGGCCAACGTCCTGACTTTC
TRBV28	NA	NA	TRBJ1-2	CASSVGQYGYTF	TGTGCCAGCAGTGTCGGACAGTATGGCTACACCTTC
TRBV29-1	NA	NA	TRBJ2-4	CSVLLKLAKNIQYF	TGCAGCGTACTCTTGAAGCTAGCCAAAAACATTCAGTACTTC
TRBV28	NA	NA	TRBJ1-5	CASSLFRVGNQPQHF	TGTGCCAGCAGTTTGTTCAGGGTTGGCAATCAGCCCCAGCATTTT
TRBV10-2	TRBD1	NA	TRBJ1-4	CASSDPTGGGEKLFF	TGCGCCAGCAGTGACCCAACAGGGGGCGGTGAAAAACTGTTTTTT
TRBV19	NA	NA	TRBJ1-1	CASSPPLGRNTEAFF	TGTGCCAGTAGCCCACCGCTGGGGAGGAACACTGAAGCTTTCTTT
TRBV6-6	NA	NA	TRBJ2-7	CANSYKGQVYEQYF	TGTGCCAACAGTTACAAGGGACAAGTGTACGAGCAGTACTTC
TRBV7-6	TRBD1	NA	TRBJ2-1	CASSSGGTGHNEQFF	TGTGCCAGCAGCTCCGGGGGGACAGGGCACAATGAGCAGTTCTTC
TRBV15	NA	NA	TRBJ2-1	CATSKEGQDGDEQFF	TGTGCCACCAGCAAGGAGGGCCAGGATGGTGATGAGCAGTTCTTC
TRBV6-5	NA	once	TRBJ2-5	CASSYSRETQYF	TGTGCCAGCAGTTACAGTAGAGAGACCCAGTACTTC
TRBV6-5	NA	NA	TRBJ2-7	CASSYRPGIYEQYF	TGTGCCAGCAGTTACCGCCCAGGAATTTACGAGCAGTACTTC
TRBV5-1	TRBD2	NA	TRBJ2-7	CASRATSGLTYEQYF	TGCGCCAGCAGAGCAACTAGCGGGTTGACCTACGAGCAGTACTTC
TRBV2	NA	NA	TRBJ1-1	CASNGQLDTEAFF	TGTGCCAGCAACGGACAGCTGGACACTGAAGCTTTCTTT
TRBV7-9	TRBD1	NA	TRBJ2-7	CASNDRDLPGGDPGYEQYF	TGTGCCAGCAACGACAGGGACTTGCCAGGGGGCGACCCAGGCTACGAGCAGTACTTC
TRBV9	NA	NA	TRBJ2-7	CASSATGISYEQYF	TGTGCCAGCAGCGCCACCGGGATCTCCTACGAGCAGTACTTC
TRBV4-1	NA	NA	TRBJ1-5	CASSQSGSNQPQHF	TGCGCCAGCAGCCAATCCGGGTCAAATCAGCCCCAGCATTTT
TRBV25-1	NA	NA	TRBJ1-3	CASSAQDYSGNTIYF	TGTGCCAGCAGTGCCCAGGACTACTCTGGAAACACCATATATTTT
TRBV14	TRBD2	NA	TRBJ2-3	CASSPGTSIVTQYF	TGTGCCAGCAGCCCCGGGACTAGCATAGTTACGCAGTATTTT
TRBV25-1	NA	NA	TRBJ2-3	CASSEYSADTQYF	TGTGCCAGCAGTGAATACTCGGCAGATACGCAGTATTTT
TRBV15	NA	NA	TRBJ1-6	CATSREGGYNSPLHF	TGTGCCACCAGCAGAGAAGGGGGCTATAATTCACCCCTCCACTTT
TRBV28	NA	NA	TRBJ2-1	CASSLAYNEQFF	TGTGCCAGCAGTTTGGCATACAATGAGCAGTTCTTC
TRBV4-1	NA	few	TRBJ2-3	CASRPASTDTQYF	TGCGCCAGCAGACCTGCGAGCACAGATACGCAGTATTTT
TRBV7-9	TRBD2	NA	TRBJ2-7	CASSSSGSYEQYF	TGTGCCAGCAGTTCAAGCGGGAGCTACGAGCAGTACTTC
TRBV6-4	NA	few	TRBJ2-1	CASSDSTSSNEQFF	TGTGCCAGCAGTGACTCTACTAGCTCCAATGAGCAGTTCTTC
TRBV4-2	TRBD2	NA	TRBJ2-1	CASSQDPRRELNEQFF	TGTGCCAGCAGCCAAGACCCCCGGCGGGAGCTGAATGAGCAGTTCTTC
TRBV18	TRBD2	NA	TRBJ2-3	CASSPQSWTSGREDTQYF	TGTGCCAGCTCACCACAGAGTTGGACTAGCGGGAGGGAAGATACGCAGTATTTT
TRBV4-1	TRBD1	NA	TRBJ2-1	CASSHLQGSTYNEQFF	TGCGCCAGCAGCCACCTACAGGGGAGCACCTACAATGAGCAGTTCTTC
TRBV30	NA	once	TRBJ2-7	CAWSVGAPVEQYF	TGTGCCTGGAGTGTAGGGGCTCCTGTCGAGCAGTACTTC
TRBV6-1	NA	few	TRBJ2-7	CASSELRELDEQYF	TGTGCCAGCAGTGAGTTGAGGGAGCTGGACGAGCAGTACTTC
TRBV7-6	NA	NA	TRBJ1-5	CASSLADGGQPQHF	TGTGCCAGCAGCTTAGCGGACGGGGGACAGCCCCAGCATTTT
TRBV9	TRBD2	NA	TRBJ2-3	CASSVGLAGVGSTDTQYF	TGTGCCAGCAGCGTGGGACTAGCGGGAGTCGGTAGCACAGATACGCAGTATTTT
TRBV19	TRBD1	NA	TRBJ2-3	CASSMARTGHPSDTQYF	TGTGCCAGTAGTATGGCTCGGACAGGGCACCCCTCAGATACGCAGTATTTT
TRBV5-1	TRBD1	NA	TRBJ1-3	CASSPGDSTSGNTIYF	TGCGCCAGCAGCCCGGGGGACAGTACCTCTGGAAACACCATATATTTT
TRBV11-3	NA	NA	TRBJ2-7	CASSPNFYEQYF	TGTGCCAGCAGCCCTAACTTCTACGAGCAGTACTTC
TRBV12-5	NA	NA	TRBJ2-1	CASGLVRGDEQFF	TGTGCTAGTGGTTTGGTACGCGGCGATGAGCAGTTCTTC
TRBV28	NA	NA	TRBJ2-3	CASSFPLSTDTQYF	TGTGCCAGCAGTTTCCCCCTAAGCACAGATACGCAGTATTTT
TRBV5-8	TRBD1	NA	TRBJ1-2	CASSLRTGTYGYTF	TGTGCCAGCAGCCTACGGACAGGGACCTATGGCTACACCTTC
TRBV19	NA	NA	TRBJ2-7	CASSRAPSYEQYF	TGTGCCAGTAGTAGGGCTCCTTCCTACGAGCAGTACTTC
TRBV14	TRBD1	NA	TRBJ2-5	CASSQTTGVIKETQYF	TGTGCCAGCAGCCAAACGACAGGGGTGATTAAAGAGACCCAGTACTTC
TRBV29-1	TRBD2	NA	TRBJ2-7	CSVGGGGTYEQYF	TGCAGCGTTGGTGGGGGAGGGACCTACGAGCAGTACTTC
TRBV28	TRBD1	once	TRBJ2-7	CASRQGGTGVYEQYF	TGTGCCAGCAGGCAGGGCGGGACAGGGGTTTACGAGCAGTACTTC
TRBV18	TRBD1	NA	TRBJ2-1	CASSPGQGLGNEQFF	TGTGCCAGCTCCCCCGGACAGGGGTTGGGCAATGAGCAGTTCTTC
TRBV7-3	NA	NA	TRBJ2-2	CASSLTFAGELFF	TGTGCCAGCAGCTTAACGTTCGCCGGGGAGCTGTTTTTT